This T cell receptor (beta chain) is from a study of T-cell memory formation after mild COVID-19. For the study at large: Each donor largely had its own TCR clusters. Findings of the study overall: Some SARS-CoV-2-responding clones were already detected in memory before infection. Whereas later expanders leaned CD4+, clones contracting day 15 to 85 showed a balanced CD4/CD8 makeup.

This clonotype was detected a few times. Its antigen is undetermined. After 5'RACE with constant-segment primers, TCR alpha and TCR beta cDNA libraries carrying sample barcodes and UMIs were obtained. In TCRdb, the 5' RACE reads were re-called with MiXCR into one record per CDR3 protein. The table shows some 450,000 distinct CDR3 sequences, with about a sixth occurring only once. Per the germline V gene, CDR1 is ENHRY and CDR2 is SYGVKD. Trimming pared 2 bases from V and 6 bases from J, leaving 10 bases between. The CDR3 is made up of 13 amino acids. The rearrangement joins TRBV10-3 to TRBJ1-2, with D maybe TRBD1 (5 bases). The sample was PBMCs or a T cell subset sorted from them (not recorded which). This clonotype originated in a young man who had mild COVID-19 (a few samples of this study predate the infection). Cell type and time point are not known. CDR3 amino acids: CAISEAGGDGYTF. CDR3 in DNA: TGTGCCATCAGTGAGGCCGGGGGGGATGGCTACACCTTC.